This TCR beta chain was obtained from a study of T cell repertoires in cytomegalovirus infection. Ten or more counts support this clonotype. Its antigen is currently unknown. Via MiXCR, TCRdb re-called the reads, giving one row per CDR3 protein. The sample shows about 340,000 distinct CDR3 sequences, roughly 28% of them seen only once. V shed 3 bases and J shed 8 bases, with 16 bases lying between them. Germline CDR1 LNHDA, CDR2 SQIVND (reference sequence). The CDR3 consists of 14 residues. The specimen was cultured PBMCs, collected from culture after CMV antigen stimulation. The chain is built from TRBV19 and TRBJ1-2; a weak D match, TRBD1 (5 bases). The sequence derives from a human donor in good health (CMV status not recorded). Some clones in this sample may be carry-over from other donors' samples. CDR3 sequence: CASSILGLGVGYTF. In DNA, the CDR3 is TGTGCCAGTAGTATCTTGGGACTGGGGGTCGGCTACACCTTC. Full variable domain (rest looked up from reference TRBV19 and TRBJ1-2): DGGITQSPKYLFRKEGQNVTLSCEQNLNHDAMYWYRQDPGQGLRLIYYSQIVNDFQKGDIAEGYSVSREKKESFPLTVTSAQKNPTAFYLCASSILGLGVGYTFGSGTRLTVV.